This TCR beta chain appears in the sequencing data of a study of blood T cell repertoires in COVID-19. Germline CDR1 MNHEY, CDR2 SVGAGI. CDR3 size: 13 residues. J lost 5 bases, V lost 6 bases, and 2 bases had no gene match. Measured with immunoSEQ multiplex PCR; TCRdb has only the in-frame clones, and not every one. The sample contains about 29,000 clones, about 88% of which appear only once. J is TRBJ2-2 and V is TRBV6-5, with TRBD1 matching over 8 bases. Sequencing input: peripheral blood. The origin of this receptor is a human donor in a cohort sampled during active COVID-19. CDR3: CASRDRGTGELFF. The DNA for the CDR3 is TGTGCCAGCAGAGACAGGGGAACCGGGGAGCTGTTTTTT.